Below, 25 T cell receptor beta chains from the same sample are listed, as sequenced in a study of Ad26.COV2.S vaccination and SARS-CoV-2 variants (TCRdb year 2021). The meaning of the sample's treatment or condition label: 15 to 20 received Ad26.COV2.S at low or high dose, single or two shots; five or six received placebo; per-sample allocation not given. For vaccine and placebo recipients, repertoires were sequenced using samples collected on day 63 after the first injection. Library generation was performed with the immunoSEQ multiplex PCR assay. Sourced from immuneACCESS, this table was stored by TCRdb with only in-frame sequences that have V and J called. A share of the clones is absent; for the studies checked, an unresolved V gene accounts for under half, and the remainder has no known explanation. For this sample the table gives just over 350,000 clones, of which about 85% were detected only once. Jointly, the top ten make up 3.3% of the sample.

The material was peripheral blood, obtained in a trial of Ad26.COV2.S vaccine versus placebo. The receptors originated from a person between 18 and 60 years old who received the Ad26.COV2.S COVID-19 vaccine or a placebo.

The chain combines TRBV7-2 with TRBJ2-4, with D possibly matching TRBD2 (6 bases). The V end was cut by 2 bases, the J end by 5 bases, with 7 bases between. The CDR3 is made up of 13 amino acids. CDR1 and CDR2 from the germline V gene are SGHTA and FQGNSA. DNA for the CDR3: TGTGCCAGCAGCTTATCGGGGGAAAACATTCAGTACTTC. It yields the protein CASSLSGENIQYF.

This chain uses TRBV28 with TRBJ2-1; 11 bases agree with TRBD2. The CDR3 contains 13 residues. Per germline, CDR1 MDHEN and CDR2 SYDVKM. V lost 4 bases to trimming and J lost 7 bases; unmatched junction nucleotides: 0. CDR3 region: CASSSSGRNEQFF. CDR3 coding DNA: TGTGCCAGCAGTTCTAGCGGGAGGAATGAGCAGTTCTTC.

This clone was picked up one time. The chain carries TRBV5-5 and TRBJ2-7; tentative D call: TRBD2 (6 bases). Germline values: CDR1 SGHKS, CDR2 YYEKEE (reference sequence). Between the trimmed V and J ends, which lost 4 bases and 0 bases, there was a span of 14 bases. CDR3 size: 15 residues. CDR3 sequence: CASSPGLASSYEQYF. The DNA of the CDR3 is TGTGCCAGCAGCCCGGGACTGGCGAGCTCCTACGAGCAGTACTTC.

The chain joins TRBV18 to TRBJ2-6; D possibly corresponds to TRBD1 (6 bases). CDR3 size: 14 residues. V dropped 3 bases and J dropped 13 bases, with 16 bases sitting between them. The germline CDR1 and CDR2 sequences are KGHSH and LQKENI. The CDR3 loop is CASSPDGDTKVLTF. DNA of the CDR3: TGTGCCAGCTCACCCGACGGGGACACAAAAGTCCTGACTTTC.

The rearrangement joins TRBV15 to TRBJ1-5; D is ambiguous. CDR1 and CDR2 (germline): LNHNV, YYDKDF (reference sequence). The CDR3 runs to 14 residues. Trimming took 0 bases from V and 3 from J, leaving 6 bases between them. The CDR3 nucleotides read TGTGCCACCAGCAGAGAGGGGTTCAATCAGCCCCAGCATTTT. Translation: CATSREGFNQPQHF. The whole variable domain, filled in from reference TRBV15 and TRBJ1-5, reads DAMVIQNPRYQVTQFGKPVTLSCSQTLNHNVMYWYQQKSSQAPKLLFHYYDKDFNNEADTPDNFQSRRPNTSFCFLDIRSPGLGDTAMYLCATSREGFNQPQHFGDGTRLSIL.

The V gene is TRBV7-9, the J gene TRBJ1-2, with unresolved D. The CDR3 sequence is 14 residues long. Trimming pared 5 bases from V and 2 bases from J, leaving 12 bases between. CDR1 is SEHNR, CDR2 FQNEAQ, per germline (reference sequence). This CDR3 reads CASSTEGRNYGYTF. The CDR3 DNA sequence: TGTGCCAGCAGCACCGAAGGACGGAACTATGGCTACACCTTC.

V gene TRBV6-4 combines with J gene TRBJ2-7; tentatively, D is TRBD1 (6 bases). Between the trimmed V and J ends, which lost 4 bases and 3 bases, there was a span of 10 bases. This CDR3 is 13 amino acids long. The germline gives CDR1 MRHNA, CDR2 SNTAGT. The CDR3, as DNA: TGTGCCAGCAGTGTCCCAGGGGTCTACGAGCAGTACTTC. It is translated as CASSVPGVYEQYF.

J is TRBJ2-1 and V is TRBV7-2; TRBD2 matches at 13 bases. Trimming at V came to 7 bases and at J to 8 bases, leaving 8 bases not matched to a gene. Per the germline V gene, CDR1 is SGHTA and CDR2 is FQGNSA. The CDR3 spans 15 residues. The CDR3 nucleotides are TGTGCCAGCACCCGGACTAGCGGGAGTTCGGATGAGCAGTTCTTC. Its translation: CASTRTSGSSDEQFF.

V is TRBV4-1 and J is TRBJ2-1; D remains unclear. From germline, CDR1 is MGHRA and CDR2 YSYEKL. V dropped 1 base and J dropped 6 bases, with 10 bases sitting between them. The CDR3 is 14 amino acids. CDR3 loop: CASSQAPNRNEQFF. The DNA for the CDR3 is TGCGCCAGCAGCCAAGCTCCCAACCGCAATGAGCAGTTCTTC.

The chain joins TRBV4-3 to TRBJ2-1; 9 nucleotides agree with TRBD2. The CDR3 runs 18 residues. CDR1 is LGHNA, CDR2 YSLEER, per germline. Trimming at V came to 2 bases and at J to 7 bases, leaving 15 bases not matched to a gene. The CDR3 DNA follows: TGCGCCAGCAGCCAATTTGTGGCGGGAGGGCCTTTTATTAATGAGCAGTTCTTC. This gives the protein CASSQFVAGGPFINEQFF.

This chain links TRBV10-3 with TRBJ2-7, with 8 bases lining up with TRBD1. The CDR3 consists of 14 residues. V shed 4 bases, J shed 4 bases, and the junction held 6 bases outside the gene matches. Germline V lookup: CDR1 ENHRY, CDR2 SYGVKD. CDR3 residues: CAISAAGGIYEQYF. The CDR3 nucleotides are TGTGCCATCAGTGCGGCAGGGGGCATTTACGAGCAGTACTTC.

The chain carries TRBV5-1 and TRBJ1-1; tentative D call: TRBD1 (5 bases). The CDR3 length is 14 residues. In germline, CDR1 is SGHRS, CDR2 YFSETQ. Trimming stripped 0 bases from V and 3 bases from J, with 9 bases between. The chain's CDR3 is CASSLGRGYTEAFF. The CDR3 DNA is TGCGCCAGCAGCTTGGGGAGGGGATACACTGAAGCTTTCTTT.

The chain recombines TRBV4-1 with TRBJ2-1; D ambiguous. The CDR3 has 17 residues. CDR1 and CDR2 (germline): MGHRA, YSYEKL. V lost 0 bases and J 7 bases, leaving 19 bases between the germline ends. CDR3 coding DNA: TGCGCCAGCAGCCAAGATTTAGGCGCCCAGAGAAGAAATGAGCAGTTCTTC. Its translation is CASSQDLGAQRRNEQFF.

The genes are TRBV4-3 and TRBJ2-1; D is perhaps TRBD2 (6 bases). Germline V gene sequence: CDR1 LGHNA, CDR2 YSLEER. The CDR3 sequence is 18 residues long. V lost 0 bases to trimming and J lost 0 bases, with 15 bases between them. For the CDR3, the DNA is TGCGCCAGCAGCCAAGATTCCCTAGGAGCGGGCTCCTACAATGAGCAGTTCTTC. Translation gives CASSQDSLGAGSYNEQFF.

This clone was seen only a few times. This chain uses TRBV7-9 with TRBJ1-2, with D unclear. CDR1 and CDR2 from the germline V gene are SEHNR and FQNEAQ (reference sequence). V lost 4 bases, J lost 4 bases, and 25 bases lay in between. The CDR3 consists of 18 residues. CDR3 region: CASSSSPNGGPRGYGYTF. CDR3 in DNA: TGTGCCAGCAGCTCGTCCCCCAATGGTGGGCCCCGAGGCTATGGCTACACCTTC.

The chain is built from TRBV5-1 and TRBJ2-5; 12 bases map to TRBD2. Unmatched junction bases numbered 12, after V lost 4 bases and J lost 5 bases. The length of the CDR3 is 17 residues. CDR1 and CDR2 (germline): SGHRS, YFSETQ. The CDR3 bases are TGCGCCAGCAGCCCGGGACTAGCGGGTCTCCTCCGCGAGACCCAGTACTTC. As protein: CASSPGLAGLLRETQYF.

The table lists this clone with a count of one. The gene calls are TRBV11-2 and TRBJ2-1; 8 nucleotides agree with TRBD2. With V trimmed by 6 bases and J by 8 bases, 9 bases remained unmatched. This CDR3 has 14 amino acids. Looked up from germline, CDR1 is SGHAT and CDR2 is FQNNGV. CDR3 DNA: TGTGCCAGCAGAATGGGACTAGACAGCCATGAGCAGTTCTTC. Protein: CASRMGLDSHEQFF. Drawing the rest from reference TRBV11-2 and TRBJ2-1, the complete variable domain is EAGVAQSPRYKIIEKRQSVAFWCNPISGHATLYWYQQILGQGPKLLIQFQNNGVVDDSQLPKDRFSAERLKGVDSTLKIQPAKLEDSAVYLCASRMGLDSHEQFFGPGTRLTVL.

The chain joins TRBV18 to TRBJ2-7; D unresolved. Germline values: CDR1 KGHSH, CDR2 LQKENI. The length of the CDR3 is 15 residues. Trimming took off 2 bases at V and 0 bases at J, with 11 bases between the two ends. CDR3 region: CASSPGRYPSYEQYF. In nucleotides, the CDR3 is TGTGCCAGCTCACCAGGGCGTTACCCCTCCTACGAGCAGTACTTC.

This chain joins TRBV9 and TRBJ2-5; a weak D match, TRBD1 (5 bases). In germline, CDR1 is SGDLS, CDR2 YYNGEE. This CDR3 has 14 amino acids. V dropped 6 bases and J dropped 0 bases, with 12 bases sitting between them. The CDR3 coding sequence is TGTGCCAGCACCCGGACACCGTACCAAGAGACCCAGTACTTC. Its translation is CASTRTPYQETQYF.

The sample holds a few counts of this clone. The chain uses TRBV19 and TRBJ2-1; 10 bases agree with TRBD1. From germline, CDR1 is LNHDA and CDR2 SQIVND (reference sequence). The CDR3 runs to 17 residues. V gave up 5 bases and J gave up 5 bases; unmatched junction bases: 12. The CDR3 here is CASSDPVTGGRHNEQFF. The CDR3 DNA reads as TGTGCCAGTAGTGACCCCGTGACAGGGGGCCGTCACAATGAGCAGTTCTTC.

The chain employs TRBV9 and TRBJ1-5; D not certain. Deletions cut 2 bases from V and 0 bases from J, with 3 bases between. This CDR3 has 13 residues. Germline CDR1 SGDLS, CDR2 YYNGEE. CDR3 in DNA: TGTGCCAGCAGCGTCAATAGCAATCAGCCCCAGCATTTT. It encodes CASSVNSNQPQHF.

The chain has TRBV3-1 (or the pseudogene TRBV3-2) and TRBJ2-3; no reliable D call. Germline values: CDR1 LGHDT, CDR2 YNNKEL (reference sequence). V shed 4 bases and J shed 3 bases, with 8 bases lying between them. The CDR3 is made up of 13 amino acids. This CDR3 reads CASSPGWTDTQYF. The CDR3 bases are TGTGCCAGCAGCCCGGGTTGGACAGATACGCAGTATTTT.

J is TRBJ1-4 and V is TRBV7-9, with 7 bases aligning to TRBD1. This CDR3 is 11 amino acids long. The V gene's germline CDR1 is SEHNR and CDR2 FQNEAQ (reference sequence). Trimming cost V 10 bases and J 8 bases; bases outside gene matches: 4. CDR3 nucleotide sequence: TGTGCCACCTCCAGGGGGGAAAAACTGTTTTTT. It specifies CATSRGEKLFF.

This chain joins TRBV5-3 and TRBJ2-1, with 8 positions matching TRBD2. TRBV5-3 is sorted into the ORF group, with uncertain function. The CDR3 sequence is 14 residues long. The ends lost 4 bases at V and 7 bases at J; junction bases unmatched: 7. Written as DNA, the CDR3 is TGTGCCAGAAGCACCGGGACTAGAAATAATGAGCAGTTCTTC. Its translation is CARSTGTRNNEQFF.

The chain carries TRBV2 and TRBJ2-5, with D unresolved. V lost 4 bases and J 5 bases, leaving 8 bases between the germline ends. Germline loops: CDR1 SNHLY, CDR2 FYNNEI. The CDR3 has 12 residues. The CDR3 loop is CASSGVVETQYF. As DNA, the CDR3 is TGTGCCAGCAGTGGTGTTGTGGAGACCCAGTACTTC. Filled out from reference TRBV2 and TRBJ2-5, the complete variable domain reads EPEVTQTPSHQVTQMGQEVILRCVPISNHLYFYWYRQILGQKVEFLVSFYNNEISEKSEIFDDQFSVERPDGSNFTLKIRSTKLEDSAMYFCASSGVVETQYFGPGTRLLVL.